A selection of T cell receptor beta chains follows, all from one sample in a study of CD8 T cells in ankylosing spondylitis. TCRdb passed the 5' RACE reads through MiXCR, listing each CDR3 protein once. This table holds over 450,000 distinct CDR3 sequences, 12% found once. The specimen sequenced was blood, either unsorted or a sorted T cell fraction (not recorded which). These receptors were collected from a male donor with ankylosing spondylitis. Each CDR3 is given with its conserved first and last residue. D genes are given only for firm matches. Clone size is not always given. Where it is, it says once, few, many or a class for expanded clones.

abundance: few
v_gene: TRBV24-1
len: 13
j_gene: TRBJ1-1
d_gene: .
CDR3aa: CATSDLRDTEAFF
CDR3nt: TGTGCCACCAGTGATTTGAGGGACACTGAAGCTTTCTTT

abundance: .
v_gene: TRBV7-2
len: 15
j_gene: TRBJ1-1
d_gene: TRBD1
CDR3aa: CASSPRTGGQSEAFF
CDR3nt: TGTGCCAGCAGCCCACGGACAGGGGGCCAATCTGAAGCTTTCTTT

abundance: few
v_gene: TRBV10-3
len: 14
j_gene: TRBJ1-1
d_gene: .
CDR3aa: CAISANTQPTEAFF
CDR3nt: TGTGCCATCAGTGCCAACACCCAACCCACTGAAGCTTTCTTT

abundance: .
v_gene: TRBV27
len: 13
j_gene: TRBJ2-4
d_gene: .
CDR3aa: CASSSRDENIQYF
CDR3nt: TGTGCCAGCAGTTCCCGGGACGAAAACATTCAGTACTTC

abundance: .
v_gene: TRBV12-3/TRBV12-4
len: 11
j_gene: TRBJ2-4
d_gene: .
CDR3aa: CASGSRNIQYF
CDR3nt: TGTGCCAGCGGGTCTAGGAACATTCAGTACTTC

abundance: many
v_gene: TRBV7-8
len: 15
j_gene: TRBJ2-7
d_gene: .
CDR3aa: CASSLAVTGSYEQYF
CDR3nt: TGTGCCAGCAGCTTAGCGGTAACGGGATCCTACGAGCAGTACTTC

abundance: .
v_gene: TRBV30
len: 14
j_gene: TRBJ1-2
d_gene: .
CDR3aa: CASSGTRGLYGYTF
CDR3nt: TGTGCCTCCTCCGGGACTCGAGGGCTCTATGGCTACACCTTC

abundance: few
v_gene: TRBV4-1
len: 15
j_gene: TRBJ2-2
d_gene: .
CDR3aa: CASSQDPVLTGELFF
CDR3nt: TGCGCCAGCAGCCAAGATCCAGTATTGACCGGGGAGCTGTTTTTT

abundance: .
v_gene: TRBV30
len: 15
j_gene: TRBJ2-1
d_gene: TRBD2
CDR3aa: CAWSSTSGSGNEQFF
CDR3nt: TGTGCCTGGAGTTCGACTAGCGGGAGTGGCAATGAGCAGTTCTTC

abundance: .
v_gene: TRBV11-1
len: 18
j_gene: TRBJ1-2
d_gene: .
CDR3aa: CASSLERPGREGMYGYTF
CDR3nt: TGTGCCAGCAGCTTAGAACGCCCGGGACGGGAGGGAATGTATGGCTACACCTTC

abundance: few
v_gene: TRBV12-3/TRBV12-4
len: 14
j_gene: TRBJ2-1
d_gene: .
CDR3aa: CAISTGSTINEQFF
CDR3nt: TGTGCCATCTCGACAGGTTCCACGATCAATGAGCAGTTCTTC

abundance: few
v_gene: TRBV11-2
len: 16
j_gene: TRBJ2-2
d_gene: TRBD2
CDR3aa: CASSVLAGSNTGELFF
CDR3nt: TGTGCCAGCAGCGTACTAGCGGGATCGAACACCGGGGAGCTGTTTTTT

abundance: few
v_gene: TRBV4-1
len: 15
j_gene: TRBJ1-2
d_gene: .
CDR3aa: CASSQEVTANYGYTF
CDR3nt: TGCGCCAGCAGCCAAGAAGTTACGGCTAACTATGGCTACACCTTC

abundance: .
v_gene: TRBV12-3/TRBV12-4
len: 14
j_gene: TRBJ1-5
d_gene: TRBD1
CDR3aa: CASSLTGVGQPQHF
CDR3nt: TGTGCCAGCAGTTTGACAGGGGTAGGTCAGCCCCAGCATTTT

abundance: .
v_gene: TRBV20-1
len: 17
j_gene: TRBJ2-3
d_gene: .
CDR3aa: CCARDPETRWRTDTQYF
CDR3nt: TGCTGTGCTAGAGATCCCGAGACTAGGTGGCGCACAGATACGCAGTATTTT

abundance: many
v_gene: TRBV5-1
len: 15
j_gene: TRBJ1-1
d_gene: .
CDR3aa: CASSLASAVNTEAFF
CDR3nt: TGCGCCAGCAGCTTGGCCTCGGCGGTGAACACTGAAGCTTTCTTT

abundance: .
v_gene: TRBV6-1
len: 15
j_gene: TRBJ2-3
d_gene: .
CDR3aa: CASCPPGLPTDTQYF
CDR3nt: TGTGCCAGCTGCCCCCCGGGACTCCCCACAGATACGCAGTATTTT

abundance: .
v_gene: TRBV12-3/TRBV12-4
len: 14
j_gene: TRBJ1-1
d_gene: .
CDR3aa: CASSPDSMNTEAFF
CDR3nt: TGTGCCAGCAGTCCGGACAGCATGAACACTGAAGCTTTCTTT

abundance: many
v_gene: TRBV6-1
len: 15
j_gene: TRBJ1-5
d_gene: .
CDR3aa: CASSEARQENQPQHF
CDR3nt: TGTGCCAGCAGTGAAGCTCGGCAGGAAAATCAGCCCCAGCATTTT

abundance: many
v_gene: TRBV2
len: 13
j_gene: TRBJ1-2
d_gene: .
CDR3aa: CASRAGENYGYTF
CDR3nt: TGTGCCAGCAGGGCAGGAGAAAACTATGGCTACACCTTC

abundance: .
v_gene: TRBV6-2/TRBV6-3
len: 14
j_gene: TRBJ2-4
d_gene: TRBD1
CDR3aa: CASSYTTGMNIQYF
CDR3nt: TGTGCCAGCAGTTACACGACAGGGATGAACATTCAGTACTTC

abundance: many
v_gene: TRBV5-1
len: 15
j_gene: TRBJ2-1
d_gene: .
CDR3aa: CASSLGFLGSSEQFF
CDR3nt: TGCGCCAGCAGCTTGGGGTTCTTGGGGTCTAGCGAGCAGTTCTTC

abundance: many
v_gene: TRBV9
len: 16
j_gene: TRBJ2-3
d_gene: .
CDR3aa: CASSVMAGQSTDTQYF
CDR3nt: TGTGCCAGCAGCGTAATGGCGGGCCAGTCCACAGATACGCAGTATTTT

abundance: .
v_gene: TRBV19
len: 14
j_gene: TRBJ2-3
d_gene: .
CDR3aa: CASSMRREPDTQYF
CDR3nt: TGTGCCAGTAGTATGCGCAGGGAGCCGGATACGCAGTATTTT

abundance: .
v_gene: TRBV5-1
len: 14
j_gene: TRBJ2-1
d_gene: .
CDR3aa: CASSGGEYYNEQFF
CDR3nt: TGCGCCAGCAGCGGCGGGGAGTACTACAATGAGCAGTTCTTC

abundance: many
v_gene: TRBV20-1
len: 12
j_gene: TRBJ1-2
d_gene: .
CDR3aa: CSASYTFYGYTF
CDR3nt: TGCAGTGCTAGTTACACCTTCTATGGCTACACCTTC

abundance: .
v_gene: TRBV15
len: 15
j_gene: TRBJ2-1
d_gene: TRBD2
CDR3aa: CATSPEREAYNEQFF
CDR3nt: TGTGCCACCAGCCCCGAGCGGGAGGCTTACAATGAGCAGTTCTTC

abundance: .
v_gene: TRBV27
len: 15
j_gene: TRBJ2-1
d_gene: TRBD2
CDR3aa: CASSYGTNLPNEQFF
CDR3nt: TGTGCCAGCAGTTACGGGACTAACTTACCCAATGAGCAGTTCTTC

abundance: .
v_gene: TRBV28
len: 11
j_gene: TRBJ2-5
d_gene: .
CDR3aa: CASGPPETQYF
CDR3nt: TGTGCCAGCGGGCCTCCAGAGACCCAGTACTTC

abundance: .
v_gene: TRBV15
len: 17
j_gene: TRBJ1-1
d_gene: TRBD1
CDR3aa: CATSRGRGTGPGTEAFF
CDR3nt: TGTGCCACCAGCAGGGGTCGTGGGACAGGGCCGGGGACTGAAGCTTTCTTT

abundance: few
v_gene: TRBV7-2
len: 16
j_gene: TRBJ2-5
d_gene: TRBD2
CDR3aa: CASSLGGTSGQETQYF
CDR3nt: TGTGCCAGCAGCCTTGGAGGGACTAGCGGCCAAGAGACCCAGTACTTC

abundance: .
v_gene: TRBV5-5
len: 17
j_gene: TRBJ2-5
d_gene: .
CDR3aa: CASSPGAGGEDQETQYF
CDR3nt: TGTGCCAGCAGCCCTGGGGCAGGGGGGGAGGACCAAGAGACCCAGTACTTC

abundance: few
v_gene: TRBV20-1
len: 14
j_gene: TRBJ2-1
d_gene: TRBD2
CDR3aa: CSTILAGGPNEQFF
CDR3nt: TGCAGCACCATCCTAGCGGGAGGGCCCAATGAGCAGTTCTTC

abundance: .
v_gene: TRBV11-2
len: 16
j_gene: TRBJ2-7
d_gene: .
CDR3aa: CASSLTGPKLPYEQYF
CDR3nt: TGTGCCAGCAGCTTAACCGGACCCAAGCTCCCTTACGAGCAGTACTTC

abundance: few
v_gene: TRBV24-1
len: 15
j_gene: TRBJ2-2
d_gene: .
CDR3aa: CATSDRDSYTGELFF
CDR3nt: TGTGCCACCAGTGACCGCGACAGTTATACCGGGGAGCTGTTTTTT

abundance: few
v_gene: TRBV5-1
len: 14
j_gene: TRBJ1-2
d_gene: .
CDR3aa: CASSLGQIGYGYTF
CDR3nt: TGCGCCAGCAGCTTGGGACAGATCGGCTATGGCTACACCTTC

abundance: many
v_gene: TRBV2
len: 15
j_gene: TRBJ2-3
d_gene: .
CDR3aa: CASSAGRSLADTQYF
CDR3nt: TGTGCCAGCAGTGCGGGGCGGTCCCTTGCGGATACGCAGTATTTT

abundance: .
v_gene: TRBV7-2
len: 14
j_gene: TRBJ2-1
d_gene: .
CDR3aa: CASTLLAGNNEQFF
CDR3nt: TGTGCCAGCACCCTGCTCGCCGGGAACAATGAGCAGTTCTTC

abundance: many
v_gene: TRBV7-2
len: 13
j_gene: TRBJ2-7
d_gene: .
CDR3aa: CASSLDRADEQYF
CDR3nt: TGTGCCAGCAGCTTAGACAGGGCCGACGAGCAGTACTTC

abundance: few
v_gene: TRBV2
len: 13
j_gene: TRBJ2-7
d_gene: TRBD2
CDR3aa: CASIAAGGYEQYF
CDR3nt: TGTGCCAGCATCGCGGCGGGAGGTTACGAGCAGTACTTC

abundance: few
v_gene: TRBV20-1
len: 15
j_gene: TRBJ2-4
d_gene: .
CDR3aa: CSAIMGTVAKNIQYF
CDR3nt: TGCAGTGCTATCATGGGCACTGTAGCCAAAAACATTCAGTACTTC

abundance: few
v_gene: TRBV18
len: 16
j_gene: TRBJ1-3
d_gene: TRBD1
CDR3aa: CASSPLETGAGNTIYF
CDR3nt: TGTGCCAGCTCACCCCTGGAGACAGGGGCTGGAAACACCATATATTTT

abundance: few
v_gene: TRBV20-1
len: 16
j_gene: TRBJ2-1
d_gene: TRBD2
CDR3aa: CSAPPGTSGNYNEQFF
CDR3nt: TGCAGTGCTCCCCCGGGGACTAGCGGAAACTACAATGAGCAGTTCTTC

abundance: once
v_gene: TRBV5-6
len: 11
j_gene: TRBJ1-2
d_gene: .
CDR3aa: CASSWVGGYTF
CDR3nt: TGTGCCAGCAGCTGGGTGGGTGGCTACACCTTC

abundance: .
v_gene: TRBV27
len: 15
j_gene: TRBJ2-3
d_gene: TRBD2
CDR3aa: CASRRASGRTDTQYF
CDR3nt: TGTGCCAGCCGAAGGGCTAGCGGGAGAACAGATACGCAGTATTTT

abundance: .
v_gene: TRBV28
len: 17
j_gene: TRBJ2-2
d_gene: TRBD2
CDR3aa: CASRGTSGRAFTGELFF
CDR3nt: TGTGCCAGCAGGGGGACTAGCGGGAGGGCCTTCACCGGGGAGCTGTTTTTT

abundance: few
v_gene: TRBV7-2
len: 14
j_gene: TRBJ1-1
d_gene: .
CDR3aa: CASSSEGTYTEAFF
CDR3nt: TGTGCCAGCAGCTCCGAAGGGACCTACACTGAAGCTTTCTTT

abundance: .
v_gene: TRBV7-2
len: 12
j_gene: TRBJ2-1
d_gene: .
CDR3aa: CASSLAGQEQFF
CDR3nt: TGTGCCAGCAGCTTAGCGGGGCAAGAGCAGTTCTTC

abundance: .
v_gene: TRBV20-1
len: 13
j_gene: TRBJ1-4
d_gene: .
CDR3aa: CSATPGVEEKLFF
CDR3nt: TGCAGTGCTACCCCGGGGGTTGAGGAAAAACTGTTTTTT

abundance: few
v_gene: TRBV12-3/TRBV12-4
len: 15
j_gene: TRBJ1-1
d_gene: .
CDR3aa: CASSSRVTGNTEAFF
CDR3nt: TGTGCCAGCAGCTCCCGGGTGACAGGGAACACTGAAGCTTTCTTT

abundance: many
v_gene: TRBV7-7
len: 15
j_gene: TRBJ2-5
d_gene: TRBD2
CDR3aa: CASSPYGGTSETQYF
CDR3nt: TGTGCCAGCAGCCCGTACGGCGGGACTAGCGAGACCCAGTACTTC

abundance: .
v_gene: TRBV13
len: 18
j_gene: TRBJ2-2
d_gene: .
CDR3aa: CASSLGLFGTENTGELFF
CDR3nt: TGTGCCAGCAGCTTAGGCCTATTCGGGACGGAGAACACCGGGGAGCTGTTTTTT

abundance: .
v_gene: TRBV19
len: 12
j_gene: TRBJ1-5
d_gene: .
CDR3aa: CASSITDQPQHF
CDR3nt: TGTGCCAGTAGTATTACAGATCAGCCCCAGCATTTT

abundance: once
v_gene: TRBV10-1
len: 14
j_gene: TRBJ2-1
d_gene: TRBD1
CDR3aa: CASGKDRAYNEQFF
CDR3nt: TGCGCCAGCGGGAAAGACAGGGCCTACAATGAGCAGTTCTTC

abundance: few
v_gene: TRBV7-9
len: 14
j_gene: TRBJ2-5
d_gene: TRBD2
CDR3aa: CASSLGSSGSHLYF
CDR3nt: TGTGCCAGCAGCTTAGGGTCTAGCGGGAGCCATCTCTACTTC

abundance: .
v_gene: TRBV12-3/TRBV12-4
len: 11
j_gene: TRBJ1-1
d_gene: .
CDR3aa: CASSPDWGAFF
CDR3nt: TGTGCCAGCAGTCCCGACTGGGGAGCTTTCTTT

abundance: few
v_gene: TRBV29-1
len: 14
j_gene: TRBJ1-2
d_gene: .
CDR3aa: CSVDGVSPNSGYTF
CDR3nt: TGCAGCGTTGACGGGGTCAGCCCTAACTCTGGCTACACCTTC

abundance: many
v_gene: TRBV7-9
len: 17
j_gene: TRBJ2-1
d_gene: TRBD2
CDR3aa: CASSPRGLAGGYNEQFF
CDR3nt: TGTGCCAGCAGCCCGAGGGGACTAGCGGGAGGGTACAATGAGCAGTTCTTC

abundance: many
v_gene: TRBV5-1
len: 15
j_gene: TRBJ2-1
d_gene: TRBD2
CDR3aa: CASSLGTSGNNEQFF
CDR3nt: TGCGCCAGCAGCTTGGGGACTAGCGGAAACAATGAGCAGTTCTTC